One sample yielded the 19 T cell receptor beta chains listed below, sequenced in a study of shared clonotypes between healthy human individuals. The protocol was immunoSEQ multiplex PCR, while the TCRdb copy is restricted to in-frame clones and leaves out a portion. The table shows some 1,400,000 clones, with around 97% occurring only once. The sequenced material came from naive CD4+ T cells sorted from blood. Indicated subset: CD45RA+ positively selected. Receptor source: a man between 25 and 39 years old in good health.

The chain carries TRBV4-1 and TRBJ2-3; tentatively, D is TRBD1 (6 bases). Germline-derived CDR1 and CDR2 are MGHRA and YSYEKL. The V and J ends lost 3 bases and 1 base respectively, with 11 bases between them. The CDR3 runs to 15 residues. The DNA of the CDR3 is TGCGCCAGCAGCCATACAGGGCATGGCACAGATACGCAGTATTTT. This encodes CASSHTGHGTDTQYF.

The rearrangement uses TRBV25-1 and TRBJ2-1; the D gene could be TRBD1 or TRBD2 (6 bases each). Trimming cost V 4 bases and J 9 bases, with 16 bases left between them. The CDR3 runs to 14 residues. The germline V gene has CDR1 MGHDK and CDR2 SYGVNS. CDR3 in amino acids: CASSGLGGKGEQFF. The CDR3 region has the DNA TGTGCCAGCAGTGGCTTGGGGGGCAAGGGTGAGCAGTTCTTC.

J is TRBJ2-3 and V is TRBV6-5; 7 bases align to TRBD2. J gave up 7 bases and V 5 bases, and 12 bases lay outside the gene matches. Germline V lookup: CDR1 MNHEY, CDR2 SVGAGI. The CDR3 is 15 residues long. This chain's CDR3 is CASSPTGGIVNTQYF. As DNA, the CDR3 is TGTGCCAGCAGTCCGACCGGGGGGATTGTGAATACGCAGTATTTT.

The chain employs TRBV4-3 and TRBJ2-1; D unresolved. This CDR3 has 14 residues. V was trimmed by 6 bases and J by 0 bases, leaving 9 bases between them. The germline CDR1 and CDR2 sequences are LGHNA and YSLEER. CDR3 DNA sequence: TGCGCCAGCAGTAAACGGAGCTCCTACAATGAGCAGTTCTTC. It translates to CASSKRSSYNEQFF.

The chain uses TRBV15 and TRBJ1-1; no clear D gene. The CDR3 length is 12 residues. Looked up from germline, CDR1 is LNHNV and CDR2 is YYDKDF (reference sequence). V lost 8 bases and J 0 bases, leaving 7 bases between the germline ends. This CDR3 is CATGLLNTEAFF. The DNA of the CDR3 is TGTGCCACCGGACTCCTGAACACTGAAGCTTTCTTT.

This chain links TRBV7-2 with TRBJ2-2; D is perhaps TRBD1 (6 bases). The germline CDR1 and CDR2 sequences are SGHTA and FQGNSA. The V end was cut by 6 bases, the J end by 2 bases, with 16 bases between. The CDR3 totals 16 residues. CDR3 region: CASSGDMRANTGELFF. For the CDR3, the DNA is TGTGCCAGCAGTGGGGACATGCGGGCAAACACCGGGGAGCTGTTTTTT.

The chain employs TRBV7-2 and TRBJ2-1; 7 bases line up with TRBD2. The V gene end was trimmed by 1 base and the J gene end by 3 bases; junction bases not matched to a gene: 6. CDR1 is SGHTA, CDR2 FQGNSA, per germline. This CDR3 is built from 16 residues. CDR3: CASSLEGTTGYNEQFF. As DNA, the CDR3 is TGTGCCAGCAGCTTAGAGGGGACTACAGGCTACAATGAGCAGTTCTTC.

The CDR3 loop is CASSPLGTSFVDTQYF. DNA of the CDR3: TGTGCCAGCTCACCACTCGGGACTTCCTTTGTGGATACGCAGTATTTT. This chain connects TRBV18 to TRBJ2-3; perhaps TRBD2 as D (6 bases). Germline V lookup: CDR1 KGHSH, CDR2 LQKENI. The CDR3 consists of 16 residues. The V and J ends lost 1 base and 6 bases respectively, with 17 bases between them.

The V gene is TRBV27, the J gene TRBJ2-7, with D perhaps being TRBD1 or TRBD2 (5 bases each). Trimming pared 6 bases from V and 4 bases from J, leaving 25 bases between. There are 17 residues in the CDR3. The germline V gene has CDR1 MNHEY and CDR2 SMNVEV (reference sequence). CDR3 sequence reads: CASRSRPGPGNNYEQYF. In nucleotides, the CDR3 is TGTGCCAGCAGGTCACGTCCGGGACCCGGGAACAATTACGAGCAGTACTTC.

The V and J genes are TRBV28 and TRBJ2-1; TRBD2 aligns across 7 bases. Unmatched junction bases numbered 9, after V lost 3 bases and J lost 7 bases. From germline, CDR1 is MDHEN and CDR2 SYDVKM. The CDR3 consists of 15 residues. The CDR3 DNA sequence: TGTGCCAGCAGTTTGCGGGGAGGGCCTATGAATGAGCAGTTCTTC. This gives the protein CASSLRGGPMNEQFF.

V gene TRBV7-2 combines with J gene TRBJ2-7, with unresolved D. The V gene's germline CDR1 is SGHTA and CDR2 FQGNSA. V lost 4 bases and J 3 bases, leaving 16 bases between the germline ends. The CDR3 contains 15 residues. The CDR3 is CASSSTRSLIYEQYF. The CDR3, as DNA: TGTGCCAGCAGCTCCACCCGGTCGTTAATCTACGAGCAGTACTTC. Full variable domain (missing parts from reference TRBV7-2 and TRBJ2-7): GAGVSQSPSNKVTEKGKDVELRCDPISGHTALYWYRQSLGQGLEFLIYFQGNSAPDKSGLPSDRFSAERTGGSVSTLTIQRTQQEDSAVYLCASSSTRSLIYEQYFGPGTRLTVT.

The V call is TRBV7-9, the J call TRBJ2-7; D is possibly TRBD2 (6 bases). This CDR3 spans 13 amino acids. The germline V gene has CDR1 SEHNR and CDR2 FQNEAQ (reference sequence). Trimming removed 5 bases at V and 5 bases at J, with 13 bases between. The CDR3 spells CASSPRGGDEQYF. CDR3 DNA: TGTGCCAGCAGCCCGAGGGGCGGGGACGAGCAGTACTTC.

Details on this clone: The same CDR3 is also encoded by other DNA sequences in this sample. The chain links TRBV27 to TRBJ1-5, with D uncertain. The CDR3 covers 13 residues. V was trimmed by 3 bases and J by 0 bases, leaving 3 bases between them. CDR1 is MNHEY and CDR2 is SMNVEV in the germline V gene (reference sequence). The CDR3, as DNA: TGTGCCAGCAGTTTCTCTAGCAATCAGCCCCAGCATTTT. The encoded protein is CASSFSSNQPQHF.

This rearrangement joins TRBV7-2 to TRBJ2-7, with TRBD2 matching over 7 bases. The CDR3 totals 15 residues. V lost 5 bases and J lost 1; bases outside the gene matches: 8. Germline V lookup: CDR1 SGHTA, CDR2 FQGNSA. CDR3 sequence reads: CASSPAGVRSYEQYF. The CDR3 nucleotides are TGTGCCAGCAGCCCGGCGGGAGTTAGATCCTACGAGCAGTACTTC.

J is TRBJ2-5 and V is TRBV10-3; TRBD2 agrees at 7 bases. Trimming cost V 0 bases and J 4 bases; bases outside gene matches: 8. The germline CDR1 and CDR2 sequences are ENHRY and SYGVKD. This CDR3 comprises 16 residues. Here the CDR3 reads CAISESRAAGPETQYF. CDR3 bases: TGTGCCATCAGTGAGTCGAGGGCAGCGGGGCCAGAGACCCAGTACTTC.

This clone was found once. In DNA form, the CDR3 reads TGTGCCACCGCGTCATCGGTTGGGTTGCTGTTTTTT. It specifies CATASSVGLLFF. V gene TRBV6-5 combines with J gene TRBJ1-4; D call uncertain. Trimming pared 10 bases from V and 14 bases from J, leaving 20 bases between. CDR1 is MNHEY, CDR2 SVGAGI, per germline. The CDR3 is 12 residues long.

The J gene is TRBJ2-1, the V gene TRBV19, with D perhaps assigned TRBD1 or TRBD2 (5 bases each). CDR3 length: 15 amino acids. V was shortened by 2 bases and J by 6 bases, with 14 bases between the two germline ends. Germline assignment: CDR1 LNHDA and CDR2 SQIVND (reference sequence). This CDR3 reads CASSIFGGISNEQFF. CDR3 nucleotides: TGTGCCAGTAGTATATTTGGGGGAATTAGCAATGAGCAGTTCTTC.

The chain joins TRBV12-2 to TRBJ2-4; no DNA check was done on the table's D call, TRBD1. TRBV12-2 is a documented pseudogene. The CDR3 consists of 15 residues. The CDR3 DNA follows: TGTGCAAGTCGCTTCCCGTGGGCGGCCAAAAACATTCAGTACTTC. Translated: CASRFPWAAKNIQYF.

The chain is built from TRBV18 and TRBJ1-1, with 9 nucleotides matching TRBD1. CDR1 KGHSH and CDR2 LQKENI come from the germline V gene. With 6 bases clipped from V and 5 bases from J, the junction kept 7 bases outside the gene matches. The CDR3 has 14 amino acids. CDR3 nucleotide sequence: TGTGCCAGCTCCACAGGGGGCGTGGGGACTGAAGCTTTCTTT. Translation gives CASSTGGVGTEAFF.